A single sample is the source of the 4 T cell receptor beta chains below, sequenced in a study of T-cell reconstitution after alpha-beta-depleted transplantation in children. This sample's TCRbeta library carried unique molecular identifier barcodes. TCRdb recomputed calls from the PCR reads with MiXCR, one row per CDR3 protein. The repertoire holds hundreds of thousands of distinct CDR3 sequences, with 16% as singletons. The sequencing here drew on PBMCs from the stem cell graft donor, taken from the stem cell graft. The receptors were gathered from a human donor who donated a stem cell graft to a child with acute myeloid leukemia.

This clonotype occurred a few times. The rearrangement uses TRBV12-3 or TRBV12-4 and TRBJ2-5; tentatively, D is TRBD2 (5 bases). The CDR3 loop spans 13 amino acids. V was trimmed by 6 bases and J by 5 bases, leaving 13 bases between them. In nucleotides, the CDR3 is TGTGCCAGCAGCAGGACTCTTTTGGAGACCCAGTACTTC. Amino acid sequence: CASSRTLLETQYF.

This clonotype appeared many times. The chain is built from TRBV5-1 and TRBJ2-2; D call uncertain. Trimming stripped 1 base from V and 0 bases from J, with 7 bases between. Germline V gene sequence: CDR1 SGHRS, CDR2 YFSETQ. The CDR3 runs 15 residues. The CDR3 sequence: CASSLPKTNTGELFF. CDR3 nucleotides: TGCGCCAGCAGCTTGCCCAAAACGAACACCGGGGAGCTGTTTTTT.

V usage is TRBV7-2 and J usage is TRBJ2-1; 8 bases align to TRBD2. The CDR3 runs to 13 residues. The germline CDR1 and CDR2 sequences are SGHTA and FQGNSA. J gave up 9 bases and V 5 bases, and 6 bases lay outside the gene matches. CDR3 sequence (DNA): TGTGCCAGCAGCCCGGGGGGGCCGAGTGAGCAGTTCTTC. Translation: CASSPGGPSEQFF.

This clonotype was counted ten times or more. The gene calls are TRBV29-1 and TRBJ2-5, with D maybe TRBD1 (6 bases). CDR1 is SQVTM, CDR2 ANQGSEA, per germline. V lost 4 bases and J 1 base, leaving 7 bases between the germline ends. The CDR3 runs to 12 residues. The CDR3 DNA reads TGCAGCGTTGGGGACATCCAAGAGACCCAGTACTTC. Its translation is CSVGDIQETQYF.